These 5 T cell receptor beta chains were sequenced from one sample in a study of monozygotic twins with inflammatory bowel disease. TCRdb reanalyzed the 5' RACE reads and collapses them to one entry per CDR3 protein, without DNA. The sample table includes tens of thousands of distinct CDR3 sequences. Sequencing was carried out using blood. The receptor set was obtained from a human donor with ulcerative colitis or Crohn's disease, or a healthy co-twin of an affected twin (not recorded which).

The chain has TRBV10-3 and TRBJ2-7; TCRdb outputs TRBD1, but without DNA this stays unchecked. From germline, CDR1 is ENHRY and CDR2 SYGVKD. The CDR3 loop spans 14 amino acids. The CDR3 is CAISEPTGAYEQYF.

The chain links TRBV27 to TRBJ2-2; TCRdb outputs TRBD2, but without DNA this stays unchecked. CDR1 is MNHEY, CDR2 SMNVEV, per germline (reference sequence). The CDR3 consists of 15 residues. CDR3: CASSGAGRVTGELFF.

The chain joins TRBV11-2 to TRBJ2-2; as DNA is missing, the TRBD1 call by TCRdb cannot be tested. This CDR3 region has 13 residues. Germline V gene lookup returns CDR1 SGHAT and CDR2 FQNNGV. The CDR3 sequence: CASRDRGTGELFF.

The CDR3 sequence is CASSPPMSNEKLFF. The chain uses TRBV4-2 and TRBJ1-4. Germline CDR1 reads LGHNA; CDR2 reads YNFKEQ. The CDR3 length is 14 residues.

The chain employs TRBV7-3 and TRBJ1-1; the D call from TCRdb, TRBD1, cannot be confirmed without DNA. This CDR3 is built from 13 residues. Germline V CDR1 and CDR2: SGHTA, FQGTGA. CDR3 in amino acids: CASSFRGVTEAFF.